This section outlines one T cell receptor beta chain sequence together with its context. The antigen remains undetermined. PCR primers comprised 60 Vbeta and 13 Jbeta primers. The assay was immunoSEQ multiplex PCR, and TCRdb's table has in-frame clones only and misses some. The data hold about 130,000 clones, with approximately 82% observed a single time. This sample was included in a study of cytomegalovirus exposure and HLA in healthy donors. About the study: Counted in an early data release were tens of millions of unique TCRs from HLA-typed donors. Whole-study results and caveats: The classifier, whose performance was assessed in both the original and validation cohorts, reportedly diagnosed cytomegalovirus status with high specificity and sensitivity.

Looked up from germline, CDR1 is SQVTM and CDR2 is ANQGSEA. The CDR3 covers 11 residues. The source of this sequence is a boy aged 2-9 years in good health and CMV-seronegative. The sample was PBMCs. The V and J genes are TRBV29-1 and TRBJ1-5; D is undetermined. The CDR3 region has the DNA TGCCCTCAGTTTAGCAATCAGCCCCAGCATTTT. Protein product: CPQFSNQPQHF.